These 18 T cell receptor beta chains share one sample of origin, sequenced in a study of blood T cell repertoires in COVID-19. Generated by immunoSEQ multiplex PCR, the TCRdb table keeps only in-frame clones and is missing some. The sample holds some 150,000 clones, roughly 90% seen once. The sequenced sample was PBMCs or T cells enriched from blood (not recorded which). All receptors come from a woman in her 30s with acute COVID-19.

The V call is TRBV28, the J call TRBJ1-1; 8 bases align to TRBD1. The CDR3 sequence is 14 residues long. Unmatched junction bases numbered 6, after V lost 4 bases and J lost 5 bases. Germline V lookup: CDR1 MDHEN, CDR2 SYDVKM. The CDR3 DNA reads as TGTGCCAGCAGTTCCGGGACAGGTGGGACTGAAGCTTTCTTT. It is translated as CASSSGTGGTEAFF. Based on the CDR3 plus reference TRBV28 and TRBJ1-1, the full variable domain is DVKVTQSSRYLVKRTGEKVFLECVQDMDHENMFWYRQDPGLGLRLIYFSYDVKMKEKGDIPEGYSVSREKKERFSLILESASTNQTSMYLCASSSGTGGTEAFFGQGTRLTVV.

V usage is TRBV10-3 and J usage is TRBJ2-3, with 12 bases identical to TRBD1. Germline V gene data show CDR1 as ENHRY and CDR2 as SYGVKD. The CDR3 loop spans 16 amino acids. The V and J ends lost 11 bases and 3 bases, in that order; junction bases with no gene match: 12. This CDR3 is CAAAPGQGAMTDTQYF. Written as DNA, the CDR3 is TGTGCCGCAGCACCGGGACAGGGGGCAATGACAGATACGCAGTATTTT.

V and J are TRBV7-2 and TRBJ2-5, with 14 bases aligning to TRBD2. The CDR3 is 16 residues long. With 5 bases clipped from V and 1 base from J, the junction kept 3 bases outside the gene matches. Looked up from germline, CDR1 is SGHTA and CDR2 is FQGNSA. The CDR3 is CASSIGTSGGQETQYF. CDR3 DNA sequence: TGTGCCAGCAGCATCGGGACTAGCGGGGGCCAAGAGACCCAGTACTTC.

The chain couples TRBV28 to TRBJ1-5; possibly TRBD1 for D (5 bases). V was clipped by 6 bases and J by 1 base, with 16 bases between them. Germline CDR1 reads MDHEN; CDR2 reads SYDVKM. This CDR3 comprises 16 residues. The CDR3 protein is CASSRRAGVSNQPQHF. CDR3 nucleotides: TGTGCCAGCAGCCGCCGGGCGGGGGTGAGCAATCAGCCCCAGCATTTT.

The table lists this clone with a few counts. The chain carries TRBV7-8 and TRBJ2-1; 9 bases agree with TRBD2. The germline V gene has CDR1 SGHVS and CDR2 FQNEAQ. J lost 6 bases, V lost 5 bases, and 11 bases had no gene match. The CDR3 consists of 16 residues. The CDR3 loop reads CASSRGLAAGGNEQFF. Written as DNA, the CDR3 is TGTGCCAGCAGCAGGGGACTAGCCGCAGGGGGCAATGAGCAGTTCTTC.

The chain has TRBV30 and TRBJ2-5, with a weak D call TRBD1 (6 bases). The CDR3 runs 13 residues. Germline V lookup: CDR1 GTSNPN, CDR2 SVGIG (reference sequence). Deletions cut 3 bases from V and 4 bases from J, with 12 bases between. For the CDR3, the DNA is TGTGCCTGGAGGGGGGCAGGCGTAGAGACCCAGTACTTC. Its protein is CAWRGAGVETQYF.

The chain employs TRBV6-4 and TRBJ2-1; 12 nucleotides line up with TRBD2. Per the germline V gene, CDR1 is MRHNA and CDR2 is SNTAGT. V lost 4 bases to trimming and J lost 8 bases; unmatched junction nucleotides: 6. This CDR3 is 15 amino acids long. Here the CDR3 DNA reads TGTGCCAGCAGTGCCGCTAGCGGGAGGGCCGATGAGCAGTTCTTC. Translation gives CASSAASGRADEQFF.

Regarding this clone: The junction shows a germline mismatch at one end, possibly a read error. CDR3 residues: CASSLEMGGDNQPQLF. For the CDR3, the DNA is TGTGCCAGCAGCTTGGAAATGGGGGGGGACAATCAGCCCCAGCTTTTT. The gene calls are TRBV5-6 and TRBJ1-5, with a weak D call TRBD1 (6 bases). The CDR3 contains 16 residues. Germline assignment: CDR1 SGHDT and CDR2 YYEEEE.

V usage is TRBV7-2 and J usage is TRBJ1-1, with 9 bases that match TRBD1. Germline CDR1 SGHTA, CDR2 FQGNSA. The CDR3 runs to 18 residues. The junction had 8 bases not matched to a gene; V was cut back by 0 bases and J by 0 bases. The CDR3 DNA follows: TGTGCCAGCAGCTTAGCGCGTGGACAGGGGATCATGAACACTGAAGCTTTCTTT. This sequence encodes CASSLARGQGIMNTEAFF.

About this clone itself: Relative to the germline gene, one junction end is altered; a read error may explain this. This sequence joins TRBV6-1 and TRBJ2-7, with 8 bases aligning to TRBD2. The V gene's germline CDR1 is MNHNS and CDR2 SASEGT. The CDR3 is made up of 13 amino acids. CDR3 coding DNA: TGTGCCAGCAGGGAAGCGGGAGTTGGGGAGCAGTACTTC. It is translated as CASREAGVGEQYF.

The genes are TRBV4-2 and TRBJ2-6, with D possibly matching TRBD1 (6 bases). Between the trimmed V and J ends, which lost 4 bases and 5 bases, there was a span of 15 bases. In germline, CDR1 is LGHNA, CDR2 YNFKEQ. There are 16 residues in the CDR3. CDR3 loop: CASSPSGALWANVLTF. The DNA for the CDR3 is TGTGCCAGCAGCCCGTCAGGGGCTCTCTGGGCCAACGTCCTGACTTTC.

The V gene is TRBV6-5, the J gene TRBJ1-2, with D perhaps TRBD1 (6 bases). V was cut by 6 bases and J by 8 bases, with 22 bases left in between. Germline-derived CDR1 and CDR2 are MNHEY and SVGAGI. CDR3 length: 15 amino acids. In DNA, the CDR3 is TGTGCCAGCAGCTCCTCTTCCACAGGGAAGGAAGGCTACACCTTC. It encodes CASSSSSTGKEGYTF.

This chain's CDR3 is CASSLVYFQETQYF. CDR3 DNA sequence: TGTGCCAGCAGCTTAGTTTACTTCCAAGAGACCCAGTACTTC. This chain uses TRBV7-2 with TRBJ2-5; no firm D call. The germline CDR1 and CDR2 sequences are SGHTA and FQGNSA. The CDR3 extends over 14 amino acids. V lost 1 base and J 1 base, leaving 7 bases between the germline ends.

V usage is TRBV5-1 and J usage is TRBJ1-1, with TRBD1 as a possible D gene (6 bases). Germline V gene sequence: CDR1 SGHRS, CDR2 YFSETQ. The CDR3 sequence is 16 residues long. V was trimmed by 3 bases and J by 7 bases, leaving 22 bases between them. CDR3 coding DNA: TGCGCCAGCAGCTCGCCCATGGGGACAACTTCTGGTGAAGCTTTCTTT. The encoded protein is CASSSPMGTTSGEAFF. Full variable domain (remainder filled in from reference TRBV5-1 and TRBJ1-1): KAGVTQTPRYLIKTRGQQVTLSCSPISGHRSVSWYQQTPGQGLQFLFEYFSETQRNKGNFPGRFSGRQFSNSRSEMNVSTLELGDSALYLCASSSPMGTTSGEAFFGQGTRLTVV.

The V gene is TRBV20-1, the J gene TRBJ1-2; perhaps TRBD1 as D (5 bases). CDR1 and CDR2 from the germline V gene are DFQATT and SNEGSKA (reference sequence). The V and J ends lost 6 bases and 10 bases respectively, with 12 bases between them. The CDR3 loop spans 10 amino acids. The DNA for the CDR3 is TGCAGTGCCAAACAGGACCACTACACCTTC. Amino acid sequence: CSAKQDHYTF.

The J gene is TRBJ1-1, the V gene TRBV28; D uncertain. Germline V gene sequence: CDR1 MDHEN, CDR2 SYDVKM. V shed 5 bases and J shed 9 bases, with 16 bases lying between them. This CDR3 spans 13 amino acids. The CDR3 DNA follows: TGTGCCAGCAGTGGCCCCCGGGTCCCAAAAGCTTTCTTT. This translates into CASSGPRVPKAFF.

This clone was observed a single time. CDR3 coding DNA: TGTGCCAGCAGTCAATCGACTAGCGGGGGAAAGACCCAGTACTTC. Its translation: CASSQSTSGGKTQYF. The chain employs TRBV6-2 or TRBV6-3 and TRBJ2-5, with 12 nucleotides matching TRBD2. The germline CDR1 and CDR2 sequences are MNHEY and SVGEGT. With V trimmed by 5 bases and J by 6 bases, 7 bases remained unmatched. The CDR3 spans 15 residues.

V usage is TRBV7-8 and J usage is TRBJ1-1; unclear D gene. Germline assignment: CDR1 SGHVS and CDR2 FQNEAQ. The CDR3 has 15 residues. V gave up 7 bases and J gave up 8 bases, with 23 bases separating them. CDR3 DNA sequence: TGTGCCAGCACCCGAAATGTACCTCAGGCAGCCGAAGCTTTCTTT. Translating it yields CASTRNVPQAAEAFF.